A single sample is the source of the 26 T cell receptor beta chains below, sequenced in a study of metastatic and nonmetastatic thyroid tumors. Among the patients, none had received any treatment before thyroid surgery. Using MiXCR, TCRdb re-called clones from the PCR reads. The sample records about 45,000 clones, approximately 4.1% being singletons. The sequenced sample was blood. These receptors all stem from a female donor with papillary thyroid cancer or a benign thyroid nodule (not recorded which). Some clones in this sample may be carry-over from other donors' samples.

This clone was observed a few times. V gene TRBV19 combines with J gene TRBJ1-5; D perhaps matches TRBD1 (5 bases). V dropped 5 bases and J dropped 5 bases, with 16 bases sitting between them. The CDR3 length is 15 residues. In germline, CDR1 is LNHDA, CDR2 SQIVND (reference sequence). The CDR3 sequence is CASSLGRDDDQPQHF. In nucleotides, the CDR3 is TGTGCCAGTAGTCTGGGCAGGGATGACGATCAGCCCCAGCATTTT.

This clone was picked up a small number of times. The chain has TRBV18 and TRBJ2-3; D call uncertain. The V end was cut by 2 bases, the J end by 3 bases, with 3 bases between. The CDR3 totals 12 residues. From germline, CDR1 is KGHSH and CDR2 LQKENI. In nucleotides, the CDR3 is TGTGCCAGCTCACCATGGACAGATACGCAGTATTTT. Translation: CASSPWTDTQYF.

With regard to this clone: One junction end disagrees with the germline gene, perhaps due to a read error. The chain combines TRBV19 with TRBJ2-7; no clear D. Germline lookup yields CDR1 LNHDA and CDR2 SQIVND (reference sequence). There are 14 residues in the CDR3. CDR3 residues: CVSSMGREMDDQYF. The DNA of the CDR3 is TGTGTCAGTAGTATGGGAAGGGAAATGGACGATCAGTACTTC.

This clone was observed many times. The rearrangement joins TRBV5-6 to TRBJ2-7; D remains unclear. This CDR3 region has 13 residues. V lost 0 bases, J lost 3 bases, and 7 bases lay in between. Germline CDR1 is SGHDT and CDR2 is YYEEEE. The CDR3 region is CASSLGAIYEQYF. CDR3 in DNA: TGTGCCAGCAGCTTGGGGGCGATCTACGAGCAGTACTTC.

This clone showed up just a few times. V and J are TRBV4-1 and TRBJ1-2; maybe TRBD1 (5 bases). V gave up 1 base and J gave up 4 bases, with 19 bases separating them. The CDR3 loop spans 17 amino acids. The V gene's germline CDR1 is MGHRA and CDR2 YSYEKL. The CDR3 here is CASSQVGGVGLIYGYTF. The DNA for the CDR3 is TGCGCCAGCAGCCAAGTCGGGGGGGTTGGCTTGATCTATGGCTACACCTTC.

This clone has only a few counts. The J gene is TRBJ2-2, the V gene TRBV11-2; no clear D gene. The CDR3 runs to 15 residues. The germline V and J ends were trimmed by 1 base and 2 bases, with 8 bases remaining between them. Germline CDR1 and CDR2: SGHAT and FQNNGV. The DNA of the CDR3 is TGTGCCAGCAGCTTAGCTCGCGGAAACACCGGGGAGCTGTTTTTT. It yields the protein CASSLARGNTGELFF.

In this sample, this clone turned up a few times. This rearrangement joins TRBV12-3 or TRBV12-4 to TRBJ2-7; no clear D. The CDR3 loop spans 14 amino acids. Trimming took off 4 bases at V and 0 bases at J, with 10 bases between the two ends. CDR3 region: CASSSSWASYEQYF. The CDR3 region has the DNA TGTGCCAGCAGTTCGTCGTGGGCCTCCTACGAGCAGTACTTC.

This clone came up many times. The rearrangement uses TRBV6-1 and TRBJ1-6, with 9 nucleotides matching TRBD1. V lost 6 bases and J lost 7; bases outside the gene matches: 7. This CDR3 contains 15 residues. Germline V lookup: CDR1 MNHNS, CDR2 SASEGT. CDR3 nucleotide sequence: TGTGCCAGCAGCACTAACAGGGGGCAAAATTCACCCCTCCACTTT. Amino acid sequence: CASSTNRGQNSPLHF.

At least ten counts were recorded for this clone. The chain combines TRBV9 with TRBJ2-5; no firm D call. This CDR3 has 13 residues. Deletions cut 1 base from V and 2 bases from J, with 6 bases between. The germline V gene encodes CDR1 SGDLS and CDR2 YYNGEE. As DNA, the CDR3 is TGTGCCAGCAGCGTACACTTACAAGAGACCCAGTACTTC. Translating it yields CASSVHLQETQYF.

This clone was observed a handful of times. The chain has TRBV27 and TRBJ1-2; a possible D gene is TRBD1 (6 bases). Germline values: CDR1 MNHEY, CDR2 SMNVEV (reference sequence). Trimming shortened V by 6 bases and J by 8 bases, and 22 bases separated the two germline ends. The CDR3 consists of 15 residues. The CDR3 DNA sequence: TGTGCCAGCAGCTCCTGGCGGCTGGGGGCAGTGGGCTACACCTTC. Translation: CASSSWRLGAVGYTF.

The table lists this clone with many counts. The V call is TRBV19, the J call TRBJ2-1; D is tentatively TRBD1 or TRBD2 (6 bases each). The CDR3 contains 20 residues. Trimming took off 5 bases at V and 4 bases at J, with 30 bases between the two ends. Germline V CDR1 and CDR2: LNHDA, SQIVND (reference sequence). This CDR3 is CASSPPSGLGGLARYNEQFF. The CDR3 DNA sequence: TGTGCCAGTAGTCCGCCCTCGGGCCTAGGGGGGCTTGCCCGGTACAATGAGCAGTTCTTC.

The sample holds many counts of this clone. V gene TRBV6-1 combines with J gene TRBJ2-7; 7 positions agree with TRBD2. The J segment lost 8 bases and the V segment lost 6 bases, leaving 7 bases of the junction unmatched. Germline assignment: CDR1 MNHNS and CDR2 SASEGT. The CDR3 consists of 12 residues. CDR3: CASSPPGGQQYF. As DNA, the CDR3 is TGTGCCAGCAGCCCACCGGGGGGTCAGCAGTACTTC.

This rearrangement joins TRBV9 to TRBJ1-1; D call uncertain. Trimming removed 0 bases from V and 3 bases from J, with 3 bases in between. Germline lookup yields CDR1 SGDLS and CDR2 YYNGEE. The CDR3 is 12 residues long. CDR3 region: CASSVGDTEAFF. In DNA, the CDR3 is TGTGCCAGCAGCGTAGGTGACACTGAAGCTTTCTTT.

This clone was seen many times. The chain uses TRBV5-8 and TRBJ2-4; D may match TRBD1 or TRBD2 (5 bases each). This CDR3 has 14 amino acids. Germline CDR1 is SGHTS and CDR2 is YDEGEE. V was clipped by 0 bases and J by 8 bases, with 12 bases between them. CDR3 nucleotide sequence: TGTGCCAGCAGCTTGGACCCGGGGCAAGACATTCAGTACTTC. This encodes CASSLDPGQDIQYF.

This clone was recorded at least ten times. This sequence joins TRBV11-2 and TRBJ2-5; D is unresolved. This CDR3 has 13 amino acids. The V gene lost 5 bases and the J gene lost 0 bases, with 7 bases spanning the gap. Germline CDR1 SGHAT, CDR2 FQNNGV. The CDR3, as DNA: TGTGCCAGCAGCGCAAACTACCAAGAGACCCAGTACTTC. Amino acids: CASSANYQETQYF.

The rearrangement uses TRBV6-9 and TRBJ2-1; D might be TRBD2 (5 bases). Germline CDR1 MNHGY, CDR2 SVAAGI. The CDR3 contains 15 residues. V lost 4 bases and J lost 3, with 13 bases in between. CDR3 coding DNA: TGTGCCAGCAGTTCCCCCAGAGGGCACTACAATGAGCAGTTCTTC. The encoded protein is CASSSPRGHYNEQFF.

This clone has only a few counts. DNA for the CDR3: TGTGCCAGCAGCGCAAGGACTTCCGCAATTGGTTACGAGCAGTACTTC. Translation gives CASSARTSAIGYEQYF. This chain joins TRBV7-9 and TRBJ2-7, with D perhaps TRBD2 (5 bases). The V gene lost 5 bases and the J gene lost 4 bases, with 21 bases spanning the gap. The CDR3 loop spans 16 amino acids. CDR1 SEHNR and CDR2 FQNEAQ come from the germline V gene (reference sequence).

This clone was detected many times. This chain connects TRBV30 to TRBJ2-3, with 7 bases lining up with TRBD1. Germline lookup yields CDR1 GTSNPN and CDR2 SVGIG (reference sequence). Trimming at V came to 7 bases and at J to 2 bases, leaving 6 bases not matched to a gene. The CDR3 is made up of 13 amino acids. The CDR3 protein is CASWDRPTDTQYF. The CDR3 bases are TGTGCCTCGTGGGACAGACCCACAGATACGCAGTATTTT.

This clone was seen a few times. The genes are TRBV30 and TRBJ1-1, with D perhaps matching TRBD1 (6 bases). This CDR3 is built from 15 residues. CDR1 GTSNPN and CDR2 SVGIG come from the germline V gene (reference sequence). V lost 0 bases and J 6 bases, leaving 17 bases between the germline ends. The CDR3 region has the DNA TGTGCCTGGAGTGTACTCGGCCAGGGGAGGCCTGAAGCTTTCTTT. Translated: CAWSVLGQGRPEAFF.

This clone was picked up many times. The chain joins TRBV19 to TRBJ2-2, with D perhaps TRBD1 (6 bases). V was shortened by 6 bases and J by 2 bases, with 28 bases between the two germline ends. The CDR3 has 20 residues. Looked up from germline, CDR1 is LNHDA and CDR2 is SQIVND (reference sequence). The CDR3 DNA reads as TGTGCCAGTAGGACGACGTATGACCAAGGGGGAACTTACAACACCGGGGAGCTGTTTTTT. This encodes CASRTTYDQGGTYNTGELFF.

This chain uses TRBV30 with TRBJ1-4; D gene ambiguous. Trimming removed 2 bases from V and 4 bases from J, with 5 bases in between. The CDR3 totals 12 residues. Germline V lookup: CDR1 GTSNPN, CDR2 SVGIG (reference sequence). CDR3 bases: TGTGCCTGGAGTACAGTTAATGAAAAACTGTTTTTT. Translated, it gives CAWSTVNEKLFF.

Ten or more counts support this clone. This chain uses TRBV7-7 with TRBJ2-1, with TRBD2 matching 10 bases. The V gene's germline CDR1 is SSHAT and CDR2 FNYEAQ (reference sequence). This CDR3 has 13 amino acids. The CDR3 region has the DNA TGTGCATCAGCGGGAGGGATAGTTGAGGAGCAGTTCTTC. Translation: CASAGGIVEEQFF. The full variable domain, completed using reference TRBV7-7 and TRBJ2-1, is GAGVSQSPRYKVTKRGQDVTLRCDPISSHATLYWYQQALGQGPEFLTYFNYEAQPDKSGLPSDRFSAERPEGSISTLTIQRTEQRDSAMYRCASAGGIVEEQFFGPGTRLTVL.

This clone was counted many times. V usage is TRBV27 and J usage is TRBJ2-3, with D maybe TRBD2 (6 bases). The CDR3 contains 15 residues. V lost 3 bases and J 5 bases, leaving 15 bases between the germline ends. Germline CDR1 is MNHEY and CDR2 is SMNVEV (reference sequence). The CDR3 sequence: CASSFLGEDGDTQYF. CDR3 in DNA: TGTGCCAGCAGTTTTTTGGGGGAGGACGGAGATACGCAGTATTTT.

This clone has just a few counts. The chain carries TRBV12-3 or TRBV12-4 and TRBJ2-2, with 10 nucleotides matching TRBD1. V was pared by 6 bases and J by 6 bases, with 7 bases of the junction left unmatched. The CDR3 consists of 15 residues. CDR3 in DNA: TGTGCCAGCAGGTCAGGGACAGGGGTTCCCGGGGAGCTGTTTTTT. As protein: CASRSGTGVPGELFF.

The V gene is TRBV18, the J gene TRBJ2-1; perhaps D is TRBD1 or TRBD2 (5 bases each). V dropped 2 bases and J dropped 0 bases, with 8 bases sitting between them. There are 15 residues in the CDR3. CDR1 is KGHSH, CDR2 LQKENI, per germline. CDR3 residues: CASSPGAGSYNEQFF. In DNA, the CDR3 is TGTGCCAGCTCACCAGGGGCGGGCTCCTACAATGAGCAGTTCTTC.

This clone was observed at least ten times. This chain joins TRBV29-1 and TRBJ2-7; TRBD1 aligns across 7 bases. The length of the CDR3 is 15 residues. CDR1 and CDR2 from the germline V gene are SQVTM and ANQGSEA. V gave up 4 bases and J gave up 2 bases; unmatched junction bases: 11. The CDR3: CSVGTGASSTYEQYF. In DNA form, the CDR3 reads TGCAGCGTTGGGACAGGAGCTAGTAGCACCTACGAGCAGTACTTC.